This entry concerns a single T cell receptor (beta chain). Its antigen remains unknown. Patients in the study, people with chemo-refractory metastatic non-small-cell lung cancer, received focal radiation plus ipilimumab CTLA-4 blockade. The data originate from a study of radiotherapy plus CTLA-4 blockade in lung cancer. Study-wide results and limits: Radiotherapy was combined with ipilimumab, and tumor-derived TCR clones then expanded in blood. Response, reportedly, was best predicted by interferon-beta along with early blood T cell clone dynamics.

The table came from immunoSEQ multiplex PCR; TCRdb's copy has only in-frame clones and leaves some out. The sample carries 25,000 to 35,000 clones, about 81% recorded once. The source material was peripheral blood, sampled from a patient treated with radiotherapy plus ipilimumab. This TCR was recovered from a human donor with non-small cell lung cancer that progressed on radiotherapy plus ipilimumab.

The CDR3 coding sequence is TGCGCCAGCAGCCTCAACCCACCGACAGGAGAGGGAGGCTACACCTTC. Residues: CASSLNPPTGEGGYTF. This chain connects TRBV5-1 to TRBJ1-2; D perhaps matches TRBD1 (6 bases). The CDR3 is 16 amino acids. Per germline, CDR1 SGHRS and CDR2 YFSETQ. Trimming cost V 4 bases and J 8 bases, with 24 bases left between them.